This T cell receptor (beta chain) comes out of a study of cytomegalovirus exposure and HLA in healthy donors. In germline, CDR1 is SGHTA, CDR2 FQGTGA. The V and J ends lost 5 bases and 7 bases, in that order; junction bases with no gene match: 8. The CDR3 contains 14 residues. General study points: Despite most TCR sequences being rare, some public TCRs occurred in many donors.

This clone occurred many times. Antigen specificity is unknown. This table comes from immunoSEQ multiplex PCR, and its TCRdb copy is limited to in-frame clones, with some not included. Here the sample spans under 200,000 clones, around nine tenths being singletons. V gene TRBV7-3 combines with J gene TRBJ2-7, with 10 bases aligning to TRBD2. The specimen sequenced was PBMCs. This receptor was identified in a woman under 30 in good health and CMV-seropositive. For the CDR3, the DNA is TGTGCCAGCAGCACGACTAGCGGGTACGGAGAGCAGTACTTC. Translation: CASSTTSGYGEQYF.